The rows below give T cell receptor beta chains drawn from one sample of a study of CD8 T cells in Susac syndrome. TCRdb re-analysed the immunoSEQ multiplex PCR reads in MiXCR, keeping a single row per CDR3 protein. The sample has around 200,000 distinct CDR3 sequences, 85% to 95% seen once. Input material: CD4+ T cells from PBMCs. The receptor set was obtained from a human donor in good health. Each CDR3 is given with its conserved first and last residue. A D gene is named only where the DNA matches it firmly. Clone size, where shown, is once, few, many, or a class for clones that have expanded.

cdr3_aa	cdr3_nt	j_call	clone_size	v_call	d_call
CSAGGQKETNYGYTF	TGCAGCGCGGGGGGGCAGAAGGAGACTAACTATGGCTACACCTTC	TRBJ1-2	NA	TRBV29-1	NA
CSARGSGTGVDTQYF	TGCAGTGCTAGGGGATCCGGGACAGGGGTAGATACGCAGTATTTT	TRBJ2-3	NA	TRBV20-1	TRBD1
CASSPPLDTQYF	TGTGCCAGCTCACCACCTCTCGATACGCAGTATTTT	TRBJ2-3	NA	TRBV18	NA
CSARRTGATMSSSFF	TGCAGTGCCCGCAGGACAGGGGCTACAATGAGCAGTTCTTTCTTC	TRBJ2-1	once	TRBV20-1	TRBD1
CASSQDSNTGDRNQPQHF	TGTGCCAGCAGCCAAGATTCCAATACTGGGGACAGAAATCAGCCCCAGCATTTT	TRBJ1-5	NA	TRBV3-1	TRBD1
CSVEDRAVAQYF	TGCAGCGTTGAAGATAGGGCAGTGGCCCAGTACTTC	TRBJ2-5	NA	TRBV29-1	NA
CSARDEKLFF	TGCAGCGCCAGAGATGAAAAACTGTTTTTT	TRBJ1-4	NA	TRBV29-1	NA
CAISESDRGLGYTF	TGTGCCATCAGTGAGTCTGACAGGGGGCTCGGCTACACCTTC	TRBJ1-2	NA	TRBV10-3	TRBD1
CASSFGVGAHYGYTF	TGTGCCAGCAGTTTCGGCGTTGGGGCGCACTATGGCTACACCTTC	TRBJ1-2	NA	TRBV27	NA
CASSLTAGALFSYEQYF	TGTGCCAGCAGCTTAACAGCGGGGGCCCTCTTCTCCTACGAGCAGTACTTC	TRBJ2-7	NA	TRBV7-2	TRBD2
CASSYSPQPQHF	TGTGCCAGCAGTTATTCCCCTCAGCCCCAGCATTTT	TRBJ1-5	NA	TRBV6-6	NA
CATRRSPSTDTQYF	TGCGCCACGAGGAGATCCCCAAGCACAGATACGCAGTATTTT	TRBJ2-3	NA	TRBV5-1	NA
CAISVGNTEAFF	TGTGCCATCAGTGTGGGCAACACTGAAGCTTTCTTT	TRBJ1-1	NA	TRBV10-3	NA
CASSQDRQWGYTF	TGCGCCAGCAGCCAAGATAGGCAGTGGGGCTACACCTTC	TRBJ1-2	NA	TRBV4-3	NA
CASSKDSNQPQHF	TGTGCCAGCAGCAAGGATAGCAATCAGCCCCAGCATTTT	TRBJ1-5	once	TRBV7-2	NA
CASRGGSGFEDEQFF	TGTGCCAGCAGGGGCGGGAGTGGATTCGAGGATGAGCAGTTCTTC	TRBJ2-1	once	TRBV28	TRBD2
CASMLLDQPQHF	TGTGCCAGCATGCTCCTTGATCAGCCCCAGCATTTT	TRBJ1-5	NA	TRBV12-3/TRBV12-4	NA
CSAPGTRNDEQFF	TGCAGTGCTCCGGGGACTAGAAACGATGAGCAGTTCTTC	TRBJ2-1	NA	TRBV20-1	TRBD2
CASSPGVNGANVLTF	TGTGCCAGCAGCCCTGGGGTCAACGGGGCCAACGTCCTGACTTTC	TRBJ2-6	NA	TRBV9	NA
CASSLVDTQYF	TGTGCCAGCAGCTTAGTAGATACGCAGTATTTT	TRBJ2-3	NA	TRBV12-3/TRBV12-4	NA
CASSLYTGVYNEQFF	TGTGCCAGCAGTTTATATACAGGGGTCTACAATGAGCAGTTCTTC	TRBJ2-1	NA	TRBV27	TRBD1
CATSDPTGNYGYTF	TGTGCCACCAGTGATCCGACAGGAAACTATGGCTACACCTTC	TRBJ1-2	few	TRBV24-1	NA
CASSSPPSSYNEQFF	TGTGCCAGCAGTTCCCCCCCGAGTTCCTACAATGAGCAGTTCTTC	TRBJ2-1	once	TRBV6-2/TRBV6-3	NA
CASSPRDQYTDTQYF	TGTGCCAGCAGCCCACGGGACCAGTACACAGATACGCAGTATTTT	TRBJ2-3	NA	TRBV3-1	NA
CATSALDREGTDTQYF	TGTGCCACCAGTGCTCTTGACAGGGAGGGCACAGATACGCAGTATTTT	TRBJ2-3	NA	TRBV24-1	NA
CASSQDLNSYNEQFF	TGTGCCAGCAGCCAAGATCTCAACTCCTACAATGAGCAGTTCTTC	TRBJ2-1	NA	TRBV3-1	NA
CATSDLDRYTF	TGTGCCACCAGTGATTTGGACAGGTACACCTTC	TRBJ1-2	NA	TRBV24-1	NA
CAISPGSENSPLHF	TGTGCCATCAGCCCCGGCAGCGAGAATTCACCCCTCCACTTT	TRBJ1-6	NA	TRBV10-3	NA
CASSRTEDGYTF	TGTGCCAGTAGTAGAACAGAAGATGGCTACACCTTC	TRBJ1-2	NA	TRBV19	NA
CASSQEPENIQYF	TGTGCCAGCAGCCAAGAGCCAGAAAACATTCAGTACTTC	TRBJ2-4	NA	TRBV3-1	NA
CASSLSGGDQPQHF	TGCGCCAGCAGCCTCTCGGGGGGTGACCAGCCCCAGCATTTT	TRBJ1-5	NA	TRBV4-1	NA
CASGQGRDTEAFF	TGTGCCAGTGGACAGGGTCGGGACACTGAAGCTTTCTTT	TRBJ1-1	NA	TRBV7-9	TRBD1
CATRQQTEAFF	TGTGCCACCCGACAGCAGACTGAAGCTTTCTTT	TRBJ1-1	NA	TRBV28	NA
CSAIWDSQETQYF	TGCAGTGCTATTTGGGACAGCCAAGAGACCCAGTACTTC	TRBJ2-5	NA	TRBV20-1	TRBD1
CASSKRTSTSSYNEQFF	TGTGCCAGCAGTAAAAGGACTAGCACGAGCTCCTACAATGAGCAGTTCTTC	TRBJ2-1	NA	TRBV27	TRBD2
CASSPTPGLAKEQFF	TGTGCCAGCAGCCCAACCCCGGGACTAGCGAAGGAGCAGTTCTTC	TRBJ2-1	NA	TRBV7-2	TRBD2
CASTRQGGANVLTF	TGTGCCAGCACTCGACAGGGAGGGGCCAACGTCCTGACTTTC	TRBJ2-6	NA	TRBV28	TRBD1
CSAPPTGVGNQPQHF	TGCAGTGCTCCACCGACAGGGGTCGGCAATCAGCCCCAGCATTTT	TRBJ1-5	NA	TRBV20-1	TRBD1
CASSSSGTGDTDTQYF	TGCGCCAGCAGCTCTTCAGGGACAGGAGACACAGATACGCAGTATTTT	TRBJ2-3	NA	TRBV5-1	TRBD1
CASSLTGAHHNEQFF	TGTGCCAGCAGCTTGACGGGGGCTCACCACAATGAGCAGTTCTTC	TRBJ2-1	NA	TRBV7-6	NA
CAIRPTGPYEQYF	TGTGCCATCAGGCCGACAGGTCCCTACGAGCAGTACTTC	TRBJ2-7	NA	TRBV10-3	NA
CSAEGGRRKNIQYF	TGCAGTGCTGAGGGAGGACGCCGCAAAAACATTCAGTACTTC	TRBJ2-4	NA	TRBV20-1	NA
CASSLGRGSWGYTF	TGTGCCAGCAGTCTTGGGCGGGGGTCTTGGGGCTACACCTTC	TRBJ1-2	NA	TRBV12-3/TRBV12-4	NA
CSAPPGLAGNHEQFF	TGCAGTGCTCCCCCGGGGCTAGCGGGAAACCATGAGCAGTTCTTC	TRBJ2-1	NA	TRBV20-1	TRBD2
CSVVGQETQYF	TGCAGCGTTGTGGGCCAAGAGACCCAGTACTTC	TRBJ2-5	NA	TRBV29-1	NA
CASNDFRGYTF	TGTGCCAGTAATGATTTTCGTGGCTACACCTTC	TRBJ1-2	NA	TRBV19	NA
CASSATAGNQPQHF	TGCGCCAGCAGCGCCACGGCGGGAAATCAGCCCCAGCATTTT	TRBJ1-5	NA	TRBV5-1	NA
CASSQEGQSSYNEQFF	TGCGCCAGCAGCCAAGAGGGGCAGAGCTCCTACAATGAGCAGTTCTTC	TRBJ2-1	NA	TRBV4-3	NA